The T cell receptor (beta chain) under discussion was sequenced for a study of CD8 T cells in ankylosing spondylitis. TCRdb ran MiXCR on the 5' RACE reads and lists one entry per CDR3 protein. Here the sample spans a few hundred thousand distinct CDR3 sequences, 11% being singletons. This clonotype came up many times. V lost 0 bases to trimming and J lost 2 bases, with 13 bases between them. The CDR3 loop spans 16 amino acids. Germline V gene data show CDR1 as LGHNA and CDR2 as YNFKEQ. The chain links TRBV4-2 to TRBJ2-5; D possibly corresponds to TRBD2 (5 bases). Sequencing was performed on blood, either unsorted or a sorted T cell fraction (not recorded which). The receptor comes from a female donor with ankylosing spondylitis or in good health (not recorded which). The chain's CDR3 is CASSQDLARGQETQYF. The CDR3 bases are TGTGCCAGCAGCCAAGATTTGGCTCGGGGACAAGAGACCCAGTACTTC.